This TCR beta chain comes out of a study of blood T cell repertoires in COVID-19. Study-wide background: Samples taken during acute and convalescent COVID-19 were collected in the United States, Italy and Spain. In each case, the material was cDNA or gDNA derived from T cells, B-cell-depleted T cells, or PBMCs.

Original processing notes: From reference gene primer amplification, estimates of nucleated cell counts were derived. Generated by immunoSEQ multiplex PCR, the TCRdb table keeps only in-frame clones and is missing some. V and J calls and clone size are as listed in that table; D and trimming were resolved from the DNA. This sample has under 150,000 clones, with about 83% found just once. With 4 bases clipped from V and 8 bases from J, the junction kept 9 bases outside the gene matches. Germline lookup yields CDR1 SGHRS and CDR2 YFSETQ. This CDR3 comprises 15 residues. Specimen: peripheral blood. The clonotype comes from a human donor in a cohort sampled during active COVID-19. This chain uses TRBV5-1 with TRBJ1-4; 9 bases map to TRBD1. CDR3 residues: CASSPLQGQGEKLFF. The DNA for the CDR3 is TGCGCCAGCAGCCCACTACAGGGACAGGGCGAAAAACTGTTTTTT.